This TCR beta chain was identified in a study of shared clonotypes between healthy human individuals. Study context: Each donor's CD4 naive and CD4 memory cells filled three plates apiece, CD8 naive two, and CD8 memory one.

The protocol was immunoSEQ multiplex PCR, while the TCRdb copy is restricted to in-frame clones and leaves out a portion. The table includes some 1 million clones, under 80% detected once. The CDR3 runs 13 residues. Germline assignment: CDR1 SNHLY and CDR2 FYNNEI. The V and J ends lost 8 bases and 5 bases respectively, with 15 bases between them. CD4+ cells underwent separation, giving CD45RA+ naive and CD45RA-negative memory subsets. Whole-study findings and limits: The sampled material consisted only of blood, and tissue repertoires are likely to differ.

This clone was seen at least ten times. Its antigen is currently unknown. Sequences were obtained from memory CD4+ T cells sorted from blood. Documented subset: CD45RA-negative fraction. This clonotype was sampled from a man between 18 and 35 years old in good health. This chain links TRBV2 with TRBJ2-5; no reliable D call. The CDR3 DNA follows: TGTGCCAGCGGCTTATCCAAGGCGGAGACCCAGTACTTC. Encoded protein: CASGLSKAETQYF.